The 16 T cell receptor beta chains given below trace back to one sample, sequenced in a study of blood T cell repertoires in COVID-19. Clones were read by immunoSEQ multiplex PCR, and TCRdb kept only the in-frame ones, dropping some. This sample yields 100,000 to 150,000 clones, of which 84% are seen a single time; 17% belongs to the top ten. Sequencing was performed on peripheral blood. The receptors were sampled from a woman of 80 years or more with acute or convalescent COVID-19.

This clone was recorded only once. For the CDR3, the DNA is TGTGCCAGCAGCCAGTGGTACGGGACAGGGGACAACTATGGCTACACCTTC. As protein: CASSQWYGTGDNYGYTF. The rearrangement uses TRBV5-4 and TRBJ1-2, with TRBD1 matching 10 bases. CDR3 size: 17 residues. Looked up from germline, CDR1 is SGHNT and CDR2 is YYREEE (reference sequence). The ends lost 4 bases at V and 2 bases at J; junction bases unmatched: 11.

The V and J genes are TRBV5-4 and TRBJ2-7; the match to TRBD2 covers 8 bases. Germline values: CDR1 SGHNT, CDR2 YYREEE (reference sequence). CDR3 length equals 16 residues. V shed 2 bases, J shed 3 bases, and the junction held 10 bases outside the gene matches. CDR3 sequence reads: CASSFGGTRGDYEQYF. In nucleotides, the CDR3 is TGTGCCAGCAGCTTTGGTGGGACTAGAGGGGACTACGAGCAGTACTTC.

This clone was seen a single time. The chain has TRBV12-5 and TRBJ2-1; 12 nucleotides match TRBD2. V lost 5 bases to trimming and J lost 7 bases; unmatched junction nucleotides: 12. Germline values: CDR1 LGHNT, CDR2 FRNRAP. This CDR3 is built from 17 residues. Written as DNA, the CDR3 is TGTGCTAGTGGTACCGGACTAGCGGGGTTCCTAGGGAATGAGCAGTTCTTC. It codes for CASGTGLAGFLGNEQFF.

The V and J genes are TRBV19 and TRBJ1-4, with D maybe TRBD1 (5 bases). Germline V gene lookup returns CDR1 LNHDA and CDR2 SQIVND (reference sequence). Trimming took 4 bases from V and 0 from J, leaving 15 bases between them. CDR3 length equals 17 residues. The CDR3 sequence is CASSNPRDSATNEKLFF. CDR3 DNA sequence: TGTGCCAGTAGTAACCCCCGTGACAGTGCAACTAATGAAAAACTGTTTTTT.

The rearrangement links TRBV30 to TRBJ2-7, with 8 bases matching TRBD2. The CDR3 runs to 17 residues. Per the germline V gene, CDR1 is GTSNPN and CDR2 is SVGIG (reference sequence). Unmatched junction bases numbered 13, after V lost 0 bases and J lost 3 bases. CDR3 loop: CAWSVAMSGRLDYEQYF. The CDR3 DNA reads as TGTGCCTGGAGTGTAGCGATGAGCGGGAGATTAGACTACGAGCAGTACTTC.

This chain links TRBV5-8 with TRBJ2-1; possibly TRBD1 for D (5 bases). V lost 0 bases and J lost 9, with 7 bases in between. The CDR3 is made up of 12 amino acids. Germline CDR1 reads SGHTS; CDR2 reads YDEGEE. In DNA form, the CDR3 reads TGTGCCAGCAGCTTGGCAGGGCGTGAGCAGTTCTTC. Protein product: CASSLAGREQFF.

This chain links TRBV4-3 with TRBJ2-2; 7 positions agree with TRBD2. CDR3 size: 18 residues. The V gene's germline CDR1 is LGHNA and CDR2 YSLEER. V lost 2 bases to trimming and J lost 2 bases; unmatched junction nucleotides: 11. The CDR3 reads CASSQNLFSGFNTGELFF. The CDR3 DNA sequence: TGCGCCAGCAGCCAAAACTTGTTTAGCGGGTTTAACACCGGGGAGCTGTTTTTT.

The chain carries TRBV9 and TRBJ2-1; 11 bases map to TRBD2. This CDR3 has 13 amino acids. The V gene end was trimmed by 8 bases and the J gene end by 7 bases; junction bases not matched to a gene: 5. The germline CDR1 and CDR2 sequences are SGDLS and YYNGEE. CDR3 nucleotide sequence: TGTGCCAGTGGTTTAGCGGGAGGGAATGAGCAGTTCTTC. It encodes CASGLAGGNEQFF.

The gene calls are TRBV7-2 and TRBJ2-2, with D maybe TRBD2 (6 bases). V was pared by 3 bases and J by 3 bases, with 17 bases between. The germline CDR1 and CDR2 sequences are SGHTA and FQGNSA. The CDR3 consists of 17 residues. Here the CDR3 DNA reads TGTGCCAGCAGCTTCGGGCCTACTAGCTCCTACACCGGGGAGCTGTTTTTT. Translation gives CASSFGPTSSYTGELFF.

Within the sample, this clone is medium-sized. V is TRBV4-3 and J is TRBJ2-7, with 11 bases fitting TRBD2. Unmatched junction bases numbered 10, after V lost 5 bases and J lost 7 bases. Germline V gene data show CDR1 as LGHNA and CDR2 as YSLEER. This CDR3 has 15 amino acids. The CDR3 sequence: CASSTTSGDLLEQYF. CDR3 nucleotides: TGCGCCAGCAGCACGACTAGCGGGGACCTCCTGGAGCAGTACTTC.

The chain combines TRBV11-3 with TRBJ1-5; no clear D gene. With 3 bases removed from V and 1 base from J, the gap between germline ends came to 13 bases. The CDR3 runs 16 residues. Germline assignment: CDR1 SGHNT and CDR2 YENEEA. This CDR3 reads CASSLLGRKSNQPQHF. The DNA of the CDR3 is TGTGCCAGCAGCTTGTTGGGCAGAAAAAGCAATCAGCCCCAGCATTTT.

V is TRBV12-3 or TRBV12-4 and J is TRBJ1-6; D is unresolved. This CDR3 is 13 amino acids long. Between the trimmed V and J ends, which lost 4 bases and 5 bases, there was a span of 6 bases. The CDR3 sequence: CASSSLHNSPLHF. CDR3 DNA sequence: TGTGCCAGCAGTTCCCTTCATAATTCACCCCTCCACTTT.

This chain links TRBV27 with TRBJ2-1; TRBD2 agrees at 7 bases. The CDR3 is 16 amino acids. Germline-derived CDR1 and CDR2 are MNHEY and SMNVEV (reference sequence). With V trimmed by 6 bases and J by 4 bases, 12 bases remained unmatched. CDR3 in DNA: TGTGCCAGCAGGAAGGGAGGGAGGGGAATTTACAATGAGCAGTTCTTC. This encodes CASRKGGRGIYNEQFF.

The rearrangement joins TRBV19 to TRBJ2-5; a possible D gene is TRBD1 (7 bases). The V and J ends lost 3 bases and 2 bases respectively, with 16 bases between them. Germline V lookup: CDR1 LNHDA, CDR2 SQIVND (reference sequence). CDR3 size: 16 residues. CDR3 in DNA: TGTGCCAGTAGTATTCCCCGGGCGGGACAGCAAGAGACCCAGTACTTC. Its translation: CASSIPRAGQQETQYF. Based on the CDR3 plus reference TRBV19 and TRBJ2-5, the full variable domain is DGGITQSPKYLFRKEGQNVTLSCEQNLNHDAMYWYRQDPGQGLRLIYYSQIVNDFQKGDIAEGYSVSREKKESFPLTVTSAQKNPTAFYLCASSIPRAGQQETQYFGPGTRLLVL.

The chain is built from TRBV28 and TRBJ1-3; D is perhaps TRBD1 (6 bases). The germline V gene has CDR1 MDHEN and CDR2 SYDVKM. This CDR3 is built from 15 residues. Trimming shortened V by 4 bases and J by 4 bases, and 14 bases separated the two germline ends. Written as DNA, the CDR3 is TGTGCCAGCAGTTCCCCCAGGGGTTCGGGAAACACCATATATTTT. Translating gives CASSSPRGSGNTIYF.

J is TRBJ2-7 and V is TRBV19; weak D call: TRBD2 (6 bases). The CDR3 is 14 amino acids. In germline, CDR1 is LNHDA, CDR2 SQIVND (reference sequence). The V and J ends lost 8 bases and 6 bases respectively, with 20 bases between them. The CDR3 DNA is TGTGCCAGTGGGAGGACTCATAACCTGGGCGAGCAGTACTTC. Protein sequence: CASGRTHNLGEQYF.